This T cell receptor beta chain was identified during a study of cytomegalovirus exposure and HLA in healthy donors. CDR1 SGHNT and CDR2 YYREEE come from the germline V gene (reference sequence). Trimming stripped 3 bases from V and 3 bases from J, with 19 bases between. The CDR3 has 16 residues. About this clone itself: Its antigen is not identified.

Study-wide results and caveats: As confirmed in vitro, a few CMV-associated chains were specific for CMV antigens. The authors listed 180 or so TCR beta chains as cytomegalovirus-associated.

Clones were read by immunoSEQ multiplex PCR, and TCRdb kept only the in-frame ones, dropping some. The sample holds about 250,000 clones, roughly 87% seen once. The sample comprised PBMCs. V gene TRBV5-4 combines with J gene TRBJ2-7, with a possible D match to TRBD2 (5 bases). The clonotype originates from a young man in good health and CMV-seropositive. For the CDR3, the DNA is TGTGCCAGCAGCTCACTCATGTCCAGCGGAAACTACGAGCAGTACTTC. Translated: CASSSLMSSGNYEQYF.